This TCR beta chain was retrieved from a study of blood T cell repertoires in COVID-19. V trimming: 5 bases; J trimming: 5 bases; junction bases outside the gene matches: 5. Per the germline V gene, CDR1 is MNHEY and CDR2 is SVGEGT. The CDR3 loop spans 14 amino acids. In the source study's methods: Nucleated cell counts were estimated from reference gene primer amplification. Using immunoSEQ multiplex PCR, the repertoire was profiled, and TCRdb retains in-frame clones only, with some absent. V, J and clone size are those of that table, while D and trimming were read from the DNA. Of 220,000 or so clones listed, 90% to 95% were seen once; the top ten hold around 0.84%.

Sequenced input: peripheral blood. This TCR derives from a man aged 60 to 75 with COVID-19, enrolled during active disease. This rearrangement joins TRBV6-2 or TRBV6-3 to TRBJ2-5; TRBD1 matches at 10 bases. The CDR3 loop reads CASSKGQGLETQYF. The CDR3 DNA reads as TGTGCCAGCAGTAAGGGACAGGGGCTGGAGACCCAGTACTTC.